This passage covers 4 T cell receptor beta chains from one sample sequenced in a study of sequential checkpoint blockade in melanoma. Produced via immunoSEQ multiplex PCR; TCRdb's table is partial and in-frame only. The sample has more than 35,000 clones; roughly 88% are singletons. The treatment was: randomized to nivolumab then ipilimumab (arm A) or the reverse (arm B). The source was CD8+ T cells sorted from blood (inferred from file names), collected from a patient given nivolumab and ipilimumab in sequence. The receptor set was obtained from a human donor with melanoma.

This clone was detected only a few times. The chain links TRBV7-9 to TRBJ1-2; TRBD1 matches at 7 bases. The germline gives CDR1 SEHNR, CDR2 FQNEAQ (reference sequence). CDR3 size: 12 residues. Losses at the gene ends were 5 bases for V and 8 bases for J; bases not matched to a gene: 5. In nucleotides, the CDR3 is TGTGCCAGCAGCCCGGGACAGTCAGGCTACACCTTC. Amino acid sequence: CASSPGQSGYTF.

V usage is TRBV7-3 and J usage is TRBJ2-2, with TRBD1 matching 7 bases. V was clipped by 5 bases and J by 4 bases; unmatched bases: 7. CDR1 and CDR2 from the germline V gene are SGHTA and FQGTGA. This CDR3 has 15 residues. The CDR3 is CASSQKTGSTGELFF. CDR3 sequence (DNA): TGTGCCAGCAGCCAAAAGACAGGGAGCACCGGGGAGCTGTTTTTT.

The J gene is TRBJ2-3, the V gene TRBV2; 8 bases agree with TRBD2. V shed 3 bases, J shed 0 bases, and the junction held 2 bases outside the gene matches. Per germline, CDR1 SNHLY and CDR2 FYNNEI. The CDR3 contains 15 residues. This CDR3 reads CASSEPSGSTDTQYF. The CDR3 region has the DNA TGTGCCAGCAGTGAGCCTAGCGGGAGCACAGATACGCAGTATTTT.

The CDR3 sequence is CASSSGQSSGNTIYF. DNA of the CDR3: TGTGCCAGCAGCTCTGGACAGTCCTCTGGAAACACCATATATTTT. The genes are TRBV7-6 and TRBJ1-3, with a weak D call TRBD1 (6 bases). Germline CDR1 is SGHVS and CDR2 is FNYEAQ. The V end was cut by 4 bases, the J end by 0 bases, with 10 bases between. The CDR3 spans 15 residues.